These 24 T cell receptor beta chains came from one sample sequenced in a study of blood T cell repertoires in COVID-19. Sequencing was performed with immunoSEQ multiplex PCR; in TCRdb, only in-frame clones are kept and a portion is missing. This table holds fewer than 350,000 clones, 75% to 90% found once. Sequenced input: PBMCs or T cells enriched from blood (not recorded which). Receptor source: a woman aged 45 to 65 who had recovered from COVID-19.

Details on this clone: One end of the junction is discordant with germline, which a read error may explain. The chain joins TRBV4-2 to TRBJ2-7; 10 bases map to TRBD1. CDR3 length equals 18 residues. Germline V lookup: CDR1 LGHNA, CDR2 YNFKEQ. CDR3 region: CASSQDWLGDRGPSVIDF. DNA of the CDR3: TGTGCCAGCAGCCAAGATTGGTTAGGGGACAGGGGACCCTCGGTCATTGACTTC.

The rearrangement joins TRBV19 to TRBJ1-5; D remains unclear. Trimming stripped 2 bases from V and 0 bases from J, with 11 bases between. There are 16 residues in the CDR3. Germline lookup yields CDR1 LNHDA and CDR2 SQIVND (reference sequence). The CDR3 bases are TGTGCCAGTAGTATATCGGAGGGTTATAGCAATCAGCCCCAGCATTTT. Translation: CASSISEGYSNQPQHF. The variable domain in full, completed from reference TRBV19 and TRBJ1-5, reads DGGITQSPKYLFRKEGQNVTLSCEQNLNHDAMYWYRQDPGQGLRLIYYSQIVNDFQKGDIAEGYSVSREKKESFPLTVTSAQKNPTAFYLCASSISEGYSNQPQHFGDGTRLSIL.

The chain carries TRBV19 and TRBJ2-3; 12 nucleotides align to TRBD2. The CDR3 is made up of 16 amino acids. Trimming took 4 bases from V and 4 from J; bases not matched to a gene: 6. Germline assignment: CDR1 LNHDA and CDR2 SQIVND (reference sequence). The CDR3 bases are TGTGCCAGTAGTAGGCGGACTAGCGGGATCTCAGATACGCAGTATTTT. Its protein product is CASSRRTSGISDTQYF.

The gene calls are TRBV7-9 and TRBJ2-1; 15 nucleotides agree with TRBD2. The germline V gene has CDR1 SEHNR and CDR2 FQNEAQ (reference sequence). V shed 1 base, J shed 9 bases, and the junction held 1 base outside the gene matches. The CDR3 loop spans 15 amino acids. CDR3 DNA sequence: TGTGCCAGCAGCTTAGTGGGACTAGCGGGAGGTGAGCAGTTCTTC. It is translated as CASSLVGLAGGEQFF.

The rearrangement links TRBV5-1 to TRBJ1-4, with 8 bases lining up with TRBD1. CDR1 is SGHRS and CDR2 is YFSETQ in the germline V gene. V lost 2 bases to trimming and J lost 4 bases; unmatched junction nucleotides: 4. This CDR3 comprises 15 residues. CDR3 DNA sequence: TGCGCCAGCAGCTTACGACAGGGGCTTAATGAAAAACTGTTTTTT. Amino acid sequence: CASSLRQGLNEKLFF.

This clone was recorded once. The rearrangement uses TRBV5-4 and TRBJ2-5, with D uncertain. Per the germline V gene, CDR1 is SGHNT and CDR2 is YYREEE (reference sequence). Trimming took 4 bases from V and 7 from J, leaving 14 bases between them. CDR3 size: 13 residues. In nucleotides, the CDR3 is TGTGCCAGCAGCATCCGTGGCTCCGCGACCCAGTACTTC. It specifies CASSIRGSATQYF.

DNA of the CDR3: TGTGCCACCAGCAGACCGACTAGCGGGGGTTACAATGAGCAGTTCTTC. This gives the protein CATSRPTSGGYNEQFF. The V and J genes are TRBV15 and TRBJ2-1; 12 nucleotides line up with TRBD2. CDR1 LNHNV and CDR2 YYDKDF come from the germline V gene (reference sequence). CDR3 length equals 16 residues. V shed 2 bases, J shed 4 bases, and the junction held 3 bases outside the gene matches.

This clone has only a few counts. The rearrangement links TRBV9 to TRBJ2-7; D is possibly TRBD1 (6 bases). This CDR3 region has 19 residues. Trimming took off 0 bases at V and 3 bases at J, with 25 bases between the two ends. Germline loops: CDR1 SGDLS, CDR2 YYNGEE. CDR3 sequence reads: CASSVGPITSSGHIYEQYF. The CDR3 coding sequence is TGTGCCAGCAGCGTAGGCCCGATCACCTCCTCGGGACATATCTACGAGCAGTACTTC.

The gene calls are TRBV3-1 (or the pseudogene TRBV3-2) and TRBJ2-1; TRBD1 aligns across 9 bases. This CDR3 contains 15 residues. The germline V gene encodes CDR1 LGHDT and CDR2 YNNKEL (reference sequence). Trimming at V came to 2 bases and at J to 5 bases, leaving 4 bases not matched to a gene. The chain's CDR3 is CASSQWGTGNNEQFF. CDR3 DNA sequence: TGTGCCAGCAGCCAATGGGGGACAGGGAACAATGAGCAGTTCTTC.

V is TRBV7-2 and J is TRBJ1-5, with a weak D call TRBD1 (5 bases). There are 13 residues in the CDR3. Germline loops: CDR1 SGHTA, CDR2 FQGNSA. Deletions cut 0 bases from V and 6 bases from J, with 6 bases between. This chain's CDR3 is CASSLATAQPQHF. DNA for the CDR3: TGTGCCAGCAGCTTAGCGACAGCTCAGCCCCAGCATTTT.

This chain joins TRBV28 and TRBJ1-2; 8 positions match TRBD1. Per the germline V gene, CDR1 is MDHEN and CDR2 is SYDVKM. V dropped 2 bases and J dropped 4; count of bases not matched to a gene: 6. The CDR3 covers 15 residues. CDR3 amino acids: CASSLQQGVAYGYTF. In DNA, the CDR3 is TGTGCCAGCAGTTTACAACAGGGGGTCGCCTATGGCTACACCTTC.

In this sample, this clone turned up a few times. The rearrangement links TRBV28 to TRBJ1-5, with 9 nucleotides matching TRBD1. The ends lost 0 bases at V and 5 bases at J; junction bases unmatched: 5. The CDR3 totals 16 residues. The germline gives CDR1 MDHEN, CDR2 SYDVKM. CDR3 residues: CASSLWGGQGYQPQHF. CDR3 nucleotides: TGTGCCAGCAGTTTATGGGGGGGACAGGGATATCAGCCCCAGCATTTT. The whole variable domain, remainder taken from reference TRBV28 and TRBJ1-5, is DVKVTQSSRYLVKRTGEKVFLECVQDMDHENMFWYRQDPGLGLRLIYFSYDVKMKEKGDIPEGYSVSREKKERFSLILESASTNQTSMYLCASSLWGGQGYQPQHFGDGTRLSIL.

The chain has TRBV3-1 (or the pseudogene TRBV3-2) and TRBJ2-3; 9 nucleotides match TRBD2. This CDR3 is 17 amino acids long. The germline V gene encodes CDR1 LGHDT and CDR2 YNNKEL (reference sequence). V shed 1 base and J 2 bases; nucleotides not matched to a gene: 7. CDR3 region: CASSQGRLAGATDTQYF. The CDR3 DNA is TGTGCCAGCAGCCAAGGTCGCTTAGCGGGGGCCACAGATACGCAGTATTTT.

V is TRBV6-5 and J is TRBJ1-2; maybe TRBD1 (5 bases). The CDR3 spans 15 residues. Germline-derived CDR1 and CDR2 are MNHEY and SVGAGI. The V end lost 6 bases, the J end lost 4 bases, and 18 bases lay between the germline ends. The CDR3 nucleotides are TGTGCCAGCAGGACCGGTACAGGATGGAGCTATGGCTACACCTTC. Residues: CASRTGTGWSYGYTF.

CDR3 residues: CASSSGRRSNEKLFF. Written as DNA, the CDR3 is TGCGCCAGCAGCTCCGGACGGAGGTCTAATGAAAAACTGTTTTTT. The chain combines TRBV5-1 with TRBJ1-4; D not certain. The CDR3 is 15 amino acids. Per germline, CDR1 SGHRS and CDR2 YFSETQ. The V gene lost 3 bases and the J gene lost 3 bases, with 12 bases spanning the gap. The variable domain in full, completed from reference TRBV5-1 and TRBJ1-4, reads KAGVTQTPRYLIKTRGQQVTLSCSPISGHRSVSWYQQTPGQGLQFLFEYFSETQRNKGNFPGRFSGRQFSNSRSEMNVSTLELGDSALYLCASSSGRRSNEKLFFGSGTQLSVL.

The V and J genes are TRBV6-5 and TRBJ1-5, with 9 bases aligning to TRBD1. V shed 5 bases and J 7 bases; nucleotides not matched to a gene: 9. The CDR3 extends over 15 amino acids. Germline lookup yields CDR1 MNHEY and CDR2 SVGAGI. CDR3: CASSTTGGLGQPQHF. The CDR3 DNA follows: TGTGCCAGCAGTACGACAGGGGGGTTAGGACAGCCCCAGCATTTT.

The CDR3 sequence: CASSLLLTGSSYNEQFF. The CDR3 DNA sequence: TGTGCCAGCAGCTTACTACTAACAGGGAGCTCCTACAATGAGCAGTTCTTC. The J gene is TRBJ2-1, the V gene TRBV11-2; D possibly corresponds to TRBD1 (6 bases). The CDR3 sequence is 17 residues long. Germline values: CDR1 SGHAT, CDR2 FQNNGV. Trimming left V 2 bases short and J 0 bases short, with 14 bases between.

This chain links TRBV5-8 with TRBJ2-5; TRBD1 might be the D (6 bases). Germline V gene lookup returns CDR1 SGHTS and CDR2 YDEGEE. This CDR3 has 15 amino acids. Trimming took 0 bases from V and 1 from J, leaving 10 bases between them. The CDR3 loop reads CASSLGTAFQETQYF. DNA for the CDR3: TGTGCCAGCAGCTTGGGGACAGCCTTCCAAGAGACCCAGTACTTC.

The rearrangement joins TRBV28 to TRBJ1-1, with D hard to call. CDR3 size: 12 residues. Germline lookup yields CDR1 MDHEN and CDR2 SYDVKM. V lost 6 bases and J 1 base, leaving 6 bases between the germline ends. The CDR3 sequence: CASREGNTEAFF. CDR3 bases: TGTGCCAGCAGGGAGGGGAACACTGAAGCTTTCTTT. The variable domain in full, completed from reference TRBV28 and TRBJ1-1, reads DVKVTQSSRYLVKRTGEKVFLECVQDMDHENMFWYRQDPGLGLRLIYFSYDVKMKEKGDIPEGYSVSREKKERFSLILESASTNQTSMYLCASREGNTEAFFGQGTRLTVV.

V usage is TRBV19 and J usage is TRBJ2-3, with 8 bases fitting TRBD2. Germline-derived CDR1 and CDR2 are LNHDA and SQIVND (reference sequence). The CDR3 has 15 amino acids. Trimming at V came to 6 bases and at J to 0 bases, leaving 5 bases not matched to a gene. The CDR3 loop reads CASSDSGTSTDTQYF. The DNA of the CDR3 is TGTGCCAGTAGCGATAGCGGGACTAGCACAGATACGCAGTATTTT.

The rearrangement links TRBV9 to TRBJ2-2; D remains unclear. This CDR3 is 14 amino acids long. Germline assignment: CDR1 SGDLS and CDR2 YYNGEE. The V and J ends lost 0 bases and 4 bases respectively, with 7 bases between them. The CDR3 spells CASSVELFTGELFF. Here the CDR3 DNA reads TGTGCCAGCAGCGTAGAGCTGTTCACCGGGGAGCTGTTTTTT.

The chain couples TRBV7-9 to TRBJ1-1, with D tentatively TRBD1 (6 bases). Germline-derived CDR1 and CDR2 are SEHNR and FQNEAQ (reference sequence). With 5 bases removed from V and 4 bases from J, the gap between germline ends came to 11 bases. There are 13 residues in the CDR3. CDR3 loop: CASSQGFGTEAFF. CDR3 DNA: TGTGCCAGCAGCCAGGGGTTCGGCACTGAAGCTTTCTTT.

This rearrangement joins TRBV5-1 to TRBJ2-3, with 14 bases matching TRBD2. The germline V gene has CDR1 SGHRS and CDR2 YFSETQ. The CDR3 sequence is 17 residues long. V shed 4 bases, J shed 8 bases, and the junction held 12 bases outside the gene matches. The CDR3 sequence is CASSPGTSGSGGGTQYF. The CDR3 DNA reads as TGCGCCAGCAGCCCCGGGACTAGCGGGAGTGGAGGGGGTACGCAGTATTTT.

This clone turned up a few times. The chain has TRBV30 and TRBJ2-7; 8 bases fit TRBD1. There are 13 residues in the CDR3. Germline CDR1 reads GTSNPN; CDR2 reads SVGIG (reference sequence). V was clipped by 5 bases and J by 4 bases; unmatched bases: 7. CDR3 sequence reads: CAWARTGTYEQYF. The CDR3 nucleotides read TGTGCCTGGGCCCGGACAGGGACGTACGAGCAGTACTTC. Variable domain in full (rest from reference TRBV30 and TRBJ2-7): SQTIHQWPATLVQPVGSPLSLECTVEGTSNPNLYWYRQAAGRGLQLLFYSVGIGQISSEVPQNLSASRPQDRQFILSSKKLLLSDSGFYLCAWARTGTYEQYFGPGTRLTVT.